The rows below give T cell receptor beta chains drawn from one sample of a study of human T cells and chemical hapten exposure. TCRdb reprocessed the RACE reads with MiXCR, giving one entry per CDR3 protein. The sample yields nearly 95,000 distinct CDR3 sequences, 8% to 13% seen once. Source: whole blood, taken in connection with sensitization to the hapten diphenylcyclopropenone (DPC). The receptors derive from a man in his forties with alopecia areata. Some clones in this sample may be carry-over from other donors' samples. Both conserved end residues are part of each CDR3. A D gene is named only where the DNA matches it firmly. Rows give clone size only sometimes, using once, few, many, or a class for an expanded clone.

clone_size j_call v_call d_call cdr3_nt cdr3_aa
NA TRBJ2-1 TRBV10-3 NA TGTGCCATCAGTGATCTGGGGCGGGACAATGAGCAGTTCTTC CAISDLGRDNEQFF
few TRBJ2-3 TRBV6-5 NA TGTGCCAGCAGCCTTGACTCGCGCGGCACAGATACGCAGTATTTT CASSLDSRGTDTQYF
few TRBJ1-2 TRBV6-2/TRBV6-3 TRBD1 TGTGCCAGCAGTTACGGGACAGGGACCTATGGCTACACCTTC CASSYGTGTYGYTF
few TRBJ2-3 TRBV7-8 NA TGTGCCAGCAGCCTGGGGGTGGATACGCAGTATTTT CASSLGVDTQYF
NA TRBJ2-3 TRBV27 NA TGTGCCAGCAGACCTTCTACTCAGGGACTGTTTTGGAGGTATACGCAGTATTTT CASRPSTQGLFWRYTQYF
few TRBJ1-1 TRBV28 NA TGTGCCAGCAGTTTCGAGAACACTGAAGCTTTCTTT CASSFENTEAFF
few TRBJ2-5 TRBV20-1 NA TGCAGTGCTAGAGTATTCGGAGGGGGAAGACAAGAGACCCAGTACTTC CSARVFGGGRQETQYF
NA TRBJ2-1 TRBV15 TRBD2 TGTGCCACCAGCAGAGCTAGCGGCTCCTACAATGAGCAGTTCTTC CATSRASGSYNEQFF
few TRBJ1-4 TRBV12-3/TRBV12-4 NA TGTGCCAGCAGTTCGGACGGCGGATTCGGAAAACTGTTTTTT CASSSDGGFGKLFF
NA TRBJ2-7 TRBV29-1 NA TGCAGCGTTGGGTCACCGACGGACCAGCCTACCTACGAGCAGTACTTC CSVGSPTDQPTYEQYF
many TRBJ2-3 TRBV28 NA TGTGCCAGCAGTTTATTTGGGGAGGTAGGGGGCACAGATACGCAGTATTTT CASSLFGEVGGTDTQYF
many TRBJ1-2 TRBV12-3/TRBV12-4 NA TGTGCCAGCAGTTTACAGGGGCTGGGACGGACCTACACCTTC CASSLQGLGRTYTF
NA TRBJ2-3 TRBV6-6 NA TGTGCCAGCAGTTCCCTCTCCGGGACGATCGCCTTCACAGATACGCAGTATTTT CASSSLSGTIAFTDTQYF
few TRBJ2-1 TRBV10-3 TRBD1 TGTGCCATCAGAGGGACAGTCTCCTACAATGAGCAGTTCTTC CAIRGTVSYNEQFF
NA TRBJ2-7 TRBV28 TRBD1 TGTGCCAGCCGCGGGACAGGGAGCGAGTACTTC CASRGTGSEYF
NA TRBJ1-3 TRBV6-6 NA TGTGCCAGCAGTTACGCGGGGGGCTCTGGAAACACCATATATTTT CASSYAGGSGNTIYF
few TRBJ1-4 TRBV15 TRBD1 TGTGCCACCAGCGGCGGACAGGGCGGATATGAAAAACTGTTTTTT CATSGGQGGYEKLFF
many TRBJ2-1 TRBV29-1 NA TGCAGCGTTGGGGGTCGGAATGAGCAGTTCTTC CSVGGRNEQFF
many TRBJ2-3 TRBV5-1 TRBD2 TGCGCCAGCAGCTTGGTCTCATCCCCGGGACTAGCGGGACTCACAGATACGCAGTATTTT CASSLVSSPGLAGLTDTQYF
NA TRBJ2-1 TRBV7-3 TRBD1 TGTGCCAGCAGCCCCGGACAGGGAGAGCAGTTCTTC CASSPGQGEQFF
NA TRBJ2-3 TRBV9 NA TGTGCCAGCAGCGTAGTCCCCGCCCGCACAGATACGCAGTATTTT CASSVVPARTDTQYF
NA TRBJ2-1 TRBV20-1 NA TGCAGTGCTAGAGTAGGGTCAAGCTCCTACAATGAGCAGTTCTTC CSARVGSSSYNEQFF
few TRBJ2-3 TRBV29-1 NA TGCAGCGTTGATGAGGGGTACCGCACAGATACGCAGTATTTT CSVDEGYRTDTQYF
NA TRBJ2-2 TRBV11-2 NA TGTGCCAGCAGCATCGGGACCTTTGCGAACACCGGGGAGCTGTTTTTT CASSIGTFANTGELFF
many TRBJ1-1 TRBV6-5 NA TGTGCCAGCAGAGAAGGGGCGGTTGTCACTGAAGCTTTCTTT CASREGAVVTEAFF
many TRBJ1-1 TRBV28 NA TGTGCCAGCAGTTCGGCAGACCTGGGCACTGAAGCTTTCTTT CASSSADLGTEAFF
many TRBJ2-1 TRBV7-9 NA TGTGCCAGCAGCCAGGGCGTTGGGGGCGCTTACCATGAGCAGTTCTTC CASSQGVGGAYHEQFF
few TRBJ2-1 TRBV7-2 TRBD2 TGTGCCAGCACCTCAAAGCGGGAGGGCCGGGACAATGAGCAGTTCTTC CASTSKREGRDNEQFF
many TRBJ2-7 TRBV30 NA TGTGCCTGGAGGGCCCGCCTTAGCTACGAGCAGTACTTC CAWRARLSYEQYF
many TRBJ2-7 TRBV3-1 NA TGTGCCAGCAGCCACAGGGGACGCGAGCAGTACTTC CASSHRGREQYF
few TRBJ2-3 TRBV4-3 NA TGCGCCAGCAGCCAAGATCTATTTAGGGATACGCAGTATTTT CASSQDLFRDTQYF
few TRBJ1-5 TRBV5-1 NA TGCGCCAGCAGCTTGTCTAGTGGGGGTCAGCCCCAGCATTTT CASSLSSGGQPQHF
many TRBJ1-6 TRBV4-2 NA TGTGCCAGCAGCCAAGGGAGGACCTCGAATTCACCCCTCCACTTT CASSQGRTSNSPLHF
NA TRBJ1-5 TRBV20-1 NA TGCAGTGCTAGAGTGGGGGGGGCGAGTATACAGCCCCAGCATTTT CSARVGGASIQPQHF
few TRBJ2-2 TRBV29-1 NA TGCAGCGTTGGTAGCAACACCGGGGAGCTGTTTTTT CSVGSNTGELFF
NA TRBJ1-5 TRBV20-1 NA TGCAGTGCTAGAGCTCCCGGAGGGGGACTTAATCAGCCCCAGCATTTT CSARAPGGGLNQPQHF
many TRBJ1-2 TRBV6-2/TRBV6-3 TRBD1 TGTGCCAGCAGGACAGGGGAGTATGGCTACACCTTC CASRTGEYGYTF
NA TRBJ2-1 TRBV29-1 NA TGCAGCGTTGCCCGGGGAGCCAGTGGGCAGTTCTTC CSVARGASGQFF
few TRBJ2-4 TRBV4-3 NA TGCGCCAGCAGCCAAGAACGCGGGGTAAACATTCAGTACTTC CASSQERGVNIQYF
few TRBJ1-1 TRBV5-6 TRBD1 TGTGCCAGCAGCGCGGGACAGGGACAAGGTTTTAACACTGAAGCTTTCTTT CASSAGQGQGFNTEAFF
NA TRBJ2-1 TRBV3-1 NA TGTGCCAGCAGCCAAGATAGCGGACACCGAACCTACAATGAGCAGTTCTTC CASSQDSGHRTYNEQFF
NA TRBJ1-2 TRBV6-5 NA TGTGCCAGCAGACCTACATTTAACTATGGCTACACCTTC CASRPTFNYGYTF
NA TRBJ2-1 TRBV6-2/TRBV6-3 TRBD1 TGTGCCAGCACAGGGAGGACAGGGGGTCGATTCAATGAGCAGTTCTTC CASTGRTGGRFNEQFF
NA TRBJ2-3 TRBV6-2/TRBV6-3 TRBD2 TGTGCCAGCAGTTACTCATGGCTAGCGGGAGAAGATACGCAGTATTTT CASSYSWLAGEDTQYF
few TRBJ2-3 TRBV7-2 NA TGTGCCAGCCAAACCCTGAGCACAGATACGCAGTATTTT CASQTLSTDTQYF
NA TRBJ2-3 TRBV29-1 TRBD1 TGCAGCGTTGAAAAACCGGCGGTGGAGGACAGGCCCACAGATACGCAGTATTTT CSVEKPAVEDRPTDTQYF
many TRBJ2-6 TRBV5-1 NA TGCGCCAGCAGCTTGGTGGACTCTGGGGCCAACGTCCTGACTTTC CASSLVDSGANVLTF
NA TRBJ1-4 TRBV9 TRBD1 TGTGCCAGCAGCGTGGCCCCGGGACAGACTAATGAAAAACTGTTTTTT CASSVAPGQTNEKLFF
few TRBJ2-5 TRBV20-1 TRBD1 TGCAGTGCGGTTCCGGGACAGGGGTCCCAAGAGACCCAGTACTTC CSAVPGQGSQETQYF
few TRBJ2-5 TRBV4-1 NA TGCGCCAGCAGCCAAGCGATAGGCAGAGAGACCCAGTACTTC CASSQAIGRETQYF
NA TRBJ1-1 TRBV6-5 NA TGTGCCAGCAGTTACTCGAACGGGCGTGAAGCTTTCTTT CASSYSNGREAFF
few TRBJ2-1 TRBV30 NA TGTGCCTGGAGAACTAGATCCCGGCTCTACAATGAGCAGTTCTTC CAWRTRSRLYNEQFF
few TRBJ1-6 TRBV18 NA TGTGCCAGCTCAACGAAGGATAATTCACCCCTCCACTTT CASSTKDNSPLHF
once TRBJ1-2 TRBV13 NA TGTGCCGGCAGCTTGGGCAGAAACGGCTACACCTTC CAGSLGRNGYTF